Below are 25 T cell receptor beta chains sequenced from a single sample in a study of response to subunit inactivated influenza vaccine. MiXCR, run by TCRdb on the RT-PCR reads, gives a single entry per CDR3 protein. The sample carries about 520,000 distinct CDR3 sequences, roughly 7.6% recorded once. Specimen: PBMCs from blood, collected less than 25 months after vaccination. These receptors all come from a man between 45 and 75 years old who received an inactivated influenza vaccine.

The DNA for the CDR3 is TGTGCCAGCGGGAGTTTGGAGGGCTCCTACGAGCAGTACTTC. Its translation: CASGSLEGSYEQYF. This chain joins TRBV21-1 and TRBJ2-7; the table names TRBD2, a call not compared with the DNA. TRBV21-1 has pseudogene status. This CDR3 is built from 14 residues.

Here the CDR3 DNA reads TGTGCCAGTAGTATAGCAGGCTACGAGCAGTACTTC. It encodes CASSIAGYEQYF. This chain links TRBV19 with TRBJ2-7; D not resolved. The CDR3 length is 12 residues. From germline, CDR1 is LNHDA and CDR2 SQIVND (reference sequence). Trimming left V 1 base short and J 3 bases short, with 4 bases between.

Here the CDR3 reads CASTWTDDGYNEQFF. The CDR3 DNA reads TGCGCCAGCACGTGGACGGACGACGGTTACAATGAGCAGTTCTTC. The V and J genes are TRBV5-1 and TRBJ2-1; no firm D call. V was clipped by 6 bases and J by 4 bases, with 17 bases between them. The germline CDR1 and CDR2 sequences are SGHRS and YFSETQ. This CDR3 region has 15 residues.

The V call is TRBV6-2 or TRBV6-3, the J call TRBJ1-1, with D possibly TRBD1 on 6 matching bases. This CDR3 is 13 amino acids long. With 7 bases removed from V and 1 base from J, the gap between germline ends came to 10 bases. CDR1 and CDR2 from the germline V gene are MNHEY and SVGEGT. CDR3 protein: CASNQGKNTEAFF. The CDR3 DNA reads as TGTGCCAGCAACCAGGGGAAGAACACTGAAGCTTTCTTT.

This clonotype appeared many times. The chain employs TRBV20-1 and TRBJ1-5; 12 bases line up with TRBD1. Germline values: CDR1 DFQATT, CDR2 SNEGSKA (reference sequence). Trimming at V came to 6 bases and at J to 6 bases, leaving 3 bases not matched to a gene. The CDR3 consists of 13 residues. The CDR3 reads CSAGTGGSQPQHF. The CDR3 nucleotides read TGCAGTGCCGGGACAGGGGGCAGTCAGCCCCAGCATTTT.

This clonotype was picked up many times. CDR3 bases: TGTGCCAGCAGCTTAGACAGGGGTGAGCAGTTCTTC. Its translation is CASSLDRGEQFF. The chain couples TRBV11-2 to TRBJ2-1; D might be TRBD1 (6 bases). The CDR3 contains 12 residues. The V and J ends lost 0 bases and 9 bases respectively, with 6 bases between them. Germline loops: CDR1 SGHAT, CDR2 FQNNGV.

The table lists this clonotype with many counts. This chain connects TRBV10-3 to TRBJ2-3; D ambiguous. This CDR3 comprises 16 residues. Germline V gives CDR1 ENHRY, CDR2 SYGVKD. Trimming cost V 2 bases and J 5 bases, with 17 bases left between them. As DNA, the CDR3 is TGTGCCATCAGTGAGCCCGGGTATGGTGCCGGAGATACGCAGTATTTT. Amino acid sequence: CAISEPGYGAGDTQYF.

This clonotype was observed at least ten times. V is TRBV12-3 or TRBV12-4 and J is TRBJ2-5; no clear D gene. V lost 3 bases and J lost 0, with 8 bases in between. CDR3 length equals 14 residues. CDR3 DNA: TGTGCCAGCAGTTTCGACTCGTACCAAGAGACCCAGTACTTC. Translating it yields CASSFDSYQETQYF.

The chain employs TRBV27 and TRBJ1-5, with D possibly matching TRBD1 (6 bases). Germline lookup yields CDR1 MNHEY and CDR2 SMNVEV (reference sequence). The germline V and J ends were trimmed by 3 bases and 6 bases, with 12 bases remaining between them. The CDR3 contains 14 residues. CDR3 protein: CASSFADSGQPQHF. The DNA of the CDR3 is TGTGCCAGCAGTTTTGCGGACAGCGGTCAGCCCCAGCATTTT.

V and J are TRBV7-9 and TRBJ1-1; D is undetermined. Trimming shortened V by 3 bases and J by 8 bases, and 4 bases separated the two germline ends. The CDR3 has 10 amino acids. Germline-derived CDR1 and CDR2 are SEHNR and FQNEAQ (reference sequence). The CDR3 loop is CASSFREAFF. In nucleotides, the CDR3 is TGTGCCAGCAGCTTCAGGGAAGCTTTCTTT.

The chain is built from TRBV29-1 and TRBJ1-2; unclear D gene. This CDR3 has 12 amino acids. V was shortened by 1 base and J by 5 bases, with 8 bases between the two germline ends. Germline CDR1 reads SQVTM; CDR2 reads ANQGSEA. In DNA, the CDR3 is TGCAGCGTTGAAGGCCAGAGTTATGGCTACACCTTC. This encodes CSVEGQSYGYTF.

The J gene is TRBJ2-1, the V gene TRBV20-1, with TRBD1 matching 8 bases. The CDR3 spans 12 residues. Trimming at V came to 3 bases and at J to 6 bases, leaving 1 base not matched to a gene. CDR1 is DFQATT and CDR2 is SNEGSKA in the germline V gene (reference sequence). CDR3 residues: CSASQGANEQFF. DNA of the CDR3: TGCAGTGCTAGTCAGGGGGCCAATGAGCAGTTCTTC.

V is TRBV24-1 and J is TRBJ1-1, with D possibly matching TRBD1 (5 bases). Trimming removed 6 bases at V and 5 bases at J, with 12 bases between. Germline lookup yields CDR1 KGHDR and CDR2 SFDVKD. The CDR3 spans 13 residues. Here the CDR3 reads CATSLDGGTEAFF. DNA for the CDR3: TGTGCCACCAGTTTAGATGGGGGGACTGAAGCTTTCTTT.

The table lists this clonotype with many counts. The CDR3 DNA reads as TGTGCCAGCAGCTTAGCGTGGGGAGAGCAGTACTTC. This codes for CASSLAWGEQYF. The chain recombines TRBV7-2 with TRBJ2-7; no firm D call. There are 12 residues in the CDR3. V was pared by 0 bases and J by 7 bases, with 7 bases between. Germline CDR1 and CDR2: SGHTA and FQGNSA.

This clonotype has just a few counts. The chain joins TRBV20-1 to TRBJ1-1, with 8 bases aligning to TRBD1. Germline CDR1 is DFQATT and CDR2 is SNEGSKA (reference sequence). The CDR3 extends over 12 amino acids. V lost 1 base to trimming and J lost 6 bases; unmatched junction nucleotides: 1. The CDR3 loop reads CSARGQGPEAFF. The DNA for the CDR3 is TGCAGTGCTAGAGGACAGGGGCCTGAAGCTTTCTTT.

In its sample, this clonotype was seen once. Its ends do not fully match the called genes, so a read error is possible. The chain links TRBV5-6 to TRBJ2-1; D is uncertain. Germline V lookup: CDR1 SGHDT, CDR2 YYEEEE. The CDR3 totals 15 residues. The DNA for the CDR3 is TGTGCCAGCCGCTTGGGTGGGGTACCCTACAATGAGCAGTTCTTC. This gives the protein CASRLGGVPYNEQFF.

In this sample, this clonotype turned up many times. The gene calls are TRBV25-1 and TRBJ2-5; 9 bases map to TRBD1. The CDR3 spans 15 residues. Germline V CDR1 and CDR2: MGHDK, SYGVNS. V lost 2 bases to trimming and J lost 5 bases; unmatched junction nucleotides: 6. The CDR3 DNA reads as TGTGCCAGCAGTGAAACAGGGGGCGCCGGCGAGACCCAGTACTTC. Translating it yields CASSETGGAGETQYF. Full variable domain (outside the CDR3, taken from reference TRBV25-1 and TRBJ2-5): EADIYQTPRYLVIGTGKKITLECSQTMGHDKMYWYQQDPGMELHLIHYSYGVNSTEKGDLSSESTVSRIRTEHFPLTLESARPSHTSQYLCASSETGGAGETQYFGPGTRLLVL.

This clonotype was seen only a few times. V is TRBV7-2 and J is TRBJ1-2; D is unclear. V lost 5 bases and J 8 bases, leaving 9 bases between the germline ends. Germline values: CDR1 SGHTA, CDR2 FQGNSA. CDR3 length: 11 amino acids. Here the CDR3 DNA reads TGTGCCAGCAGCCCCGGGTTGGGCTACACCTTC. Its protein product is CASSPGLGYTF.

This chain uses TRBV29-1 with TRBJ2-7; D is perhaps TRBD2 (5 bases). The CDR3 runs 13 residues. Germline CDR1 is SQVTM and CDR2 is ANQGSEA. The V end lost 5 bases, the J end lost 1 base, and 12 bases lay between the germline ends. The CDR3 is CSVKVGGSYEQYF. The DNA of the CDR3 is TGCAGCGTTAAAGTTGGCGGGTCCTACGAGCAGTACTTC.

V gene TRBV20-1 combines with J gene TRBJ2-1, with D tentatively TRBD1 (5 bases). V gave up 3 bases and J gave up 0 bases, with 12 bases separating them. There are 15 residues in the CDR3. Per the germline V gene, CDR1 is DFQATT and CDR2 is SNEGSKA (reference sequence). CDR3 nucleotides: TGCAGTGCTAGGGCCCAGGGCAGCTCCTACAATGAGCAGTTCTTC. Protein product: CSARAQGSSYNEQFF.

This chain connects TRBV7-9 to TRBJ2-5, with D unresolved. Germline CDR1 and CDR2: SEHNR and FQNEAQ (reference sequence). This CDR3 spans 14 amino acids. Trimming took off 5 bases at V and 2 bases at J, with 12 bases between the two ends. Written as DNA, the CDR3 is TGTGCCAGCAGCCCTACACGGATGCAAGAGACCCAGTACTTC. Translating gives CASSPTRMQETQYF.

This clonotype came up many times. This chain connects TRBV20-1 to TRBJ2-1, with TRBD2 matching 10 bases. V shed 6 bases and J 14 bases; nucleotides not matched to a gene: 4. The CDR3 length is 10 residues. Germline CDR1 and CDR2: DFQATT and SNEGSKA (reference sequence). CDR3 sequence reads: CSAQREGEFF. CDR3 coding DNA: TGCAGTGCCCAGCGGGAGGGGGAGTTCTTC.

This clonotype was detected a few times. J is TRBJ2-5 and V is TRBV4-1; no clear D. The CDR3 spans 15 residues. Germline V lookup: CDR1 MGHRA, CDR2 YSYEKL. Trimming removed 2 bases at V and 0 bases at J, with 10 bases between. This CDR3 reads CASSQYAAYQETQYF. As DNA, the CDR3 is TGCGCCAGCAGCCAATACGCCGCTTACCAAGAGACCCAGTACTTC.

The rearrangement joins TRBV18 to TRBJ2-1, with 12 nucleotides matching TRBD1. From germline, CDR1 is KGHSH and CDR2 LQKENI. V lost 3 bases and J lost 9; bases outside the gene matches: 3. The CDR3 length is 14 residues. CDR3 coding DNA: TGTGCCAGCTCACCCGGGACAGGGGGCTTTGAGCAGTTCTTC. It is translated as CASSPGTGGFEQFF.

This clonotype has only a few counts. V usage is TRBV7-2 and J usage is TRBJ1-1; D unresolved. The germline CDR1 and CDR2 sequences are SGHTA and FQGNSA. This CDR3 is 12 amino acids long. V lost 4 bases and J 5 bases, leaving 8 bases between the germline ends. CDR3 residues: CASSYHGTEAFF. In DNA form, the CDR3 reads TGTGCCAGCAGCTACCACGGGACTGAAGCTTTCTTT.